The 3 T cell receptor beta chains reported below all come from one sample, sequenced in a study of lymphopenia after photon versus proton radiotherapy. Sequencing used immunoSEQ multiplex PCR; TCRdb keeps in-frame clones, though not all of them. The sample contains approximately 30,000 clones, around 85% of which appear only once. Sequencing used peripheral blood, obtained from a patient treated with photon-based radiotherapy. These receptors all stem from a man aged 50-60 years with gastric cancer.

The CDR3 coding sequence is TGTGCCAGCATCAGGGACTCCTACAATGAGCAGTTCTTC. This encodes CASIRDSYNEQFF. This sequence joins TRBV6-6 and TRBJ2-1, with D possibly being TRBD1 (5 bases). V lost 7 bases to trimming and J lost 0 bases, with 7 bases between them. The CDR3 consists of 13 residues. Germline CDR1 is MNHNY and CDR2 is SVGAGI (reference sequence).

The gene calls are TRBV6-1 and TRBJ1-5; TRBD1 might be the D (5 bases). V lost 7 bases, J lost 3 bases, and 16 bases lay in between. Germline assignment: CDR1 MNHNS and CDR2 SASEGT. The CDR3 is made up of 15 amino acids. The CDR3 DNA reads as TGTGCCAGCAAGGTTTCGGGGGGTTACAATCAGCCCCAGCATTTT. Residues: CASKVSGGYNQPQHF.

This rearrangement joins TRBV5-6 to TRBJ2-5, with D possibly TRBD1 on 5 matching bases. CDR1 and CDR2 (germline): SGHDT, YYEEEE. The CDR3 consists of 14 residues. V was trimmed by 3 bases and J by 5 bases, leaving 14 bases between them. CDR3 in amino acids: CASSSYQGRETQYF. CDR3 nucleotide sequence: TGTGCCAGCAGCTCCTACCAGGGTCGGGAGACCCAGTACTTC.